Below are 17 T cell receptor beta chains sequenced from a single sample in a study of T-cell memory formation after mild COVID-19. In TCRdb, the 5' RACE reads were re-called with MiXCR into one record per CDR3 protein. The sample records 40,000 to 60,000 distinct CDR3 sequences, 25% to 30% being singletons. The sequenced material came from PBMCs or a T cell subset sorted from them (not recorded which). The receptor source for this set is a man aged 18 to 30 who had mild COVID-19 (a few samples of this study predate the infection). Cell type and time point are not known.

The chain carries TRBV27 and TRBJ1-2, with D perhaps TRBD1 (5 bases). V was trimmed by 3 bases and J by 4 bases, leaving 12 bases between them. Germline assignment: CDR1 MNHEY and CDR2 SMNVEV (reference sequence). The CDR3 sequence is 14 residues long. CDR3 loop: CASSLGVGSYGYTF. As DNA, the CDR3 is TGTGCCAGCAGTTTGGGGGTAGGGAGCTATGGCTACACCTTC.

This clonotype came up a few times. The V and J genes are TRBV9 and TRBJ2-2, with D possibly being TRBD1 (6 bases). The V end was cut by 1 base, the J end by 5 bases, with 15 bases between. There are 16 residues in the CDR3. Germline V gives CDR1 SGDLS, CDR2 YYNGEE. The CDR3 reads CASSVLAQRGTGELFF. The CDR3 nucleotides are TGTGCCAGCAGCGTACTAGCTCAAAGGGGGACCGGGGAGCTGTTTTTT.

The chain employs TRBV20-1 and TRBJ1-5; D might be TRBD1 (5 bases). Trimming left V 4 bases short and J 4 bases short, with 17 bases between. The CDR3 is made up of 15 amino acids. Germline loops: CDR1 DFQATT, CDR2 SNEGSKA (reference sequence). The CDR3 reads CSAKLDSQENQPQHF. For the CDR3, the DNA is TGCAGTGCTAAACTCGACAGCCAAGAAAATCAGCCCCAGCATTTT.

This clonotype was counted only a few times. V and J are TRBV6-5 and TRBJ2-2; weak D call: TRBD2 (5 bases). The CDR3 totals 14 residues. Germline V gives CDR1 MNHEY, CDR2 SVGAGI. Trimming took 4 bases from V and 7 from J, leaving 13 bases between them. Here the CDR3 DNA reads TGTGCCAGCAGTTTTCGGAGTGAGGGCGGGGAGCTGTTTTTT. Translating gives CASSFRSEGGELFF.

V usage is TRBV7-2 and J usage is TRBJ2-5; no reliable D call. Germline loops: CDR1 SGHTA, CDR2 FQGNSA. The germline V and J ends were trimmed by 5 bases and 5 bases, with 15 bases remaining between them. The CDR3 is made up of 14 amino acids. The DNA of the CDR3 is TGTGCCAGCAGCGAATCCTGGAGTGGGGAGACCCAGTACTTC. Its protein product is CASSESWSGETQYF. The complete variable domain, with remaining parts taken from reference TRBV7-2 and TRBJ2-5, reads GAGVSQSPSNKVTEKGKDVELRCDPISGHTALYWYRQSLGQGLEFLIYFQGNSAPDKSGLPSDRFSAERTGGSVSTLTIQRTQQEDSAVYLCASSESWSGETQYFGPGTRLLVL.

This clonotype appeared a few times. V is TRBV7-3 and J is TRBJ2-5; 8 bases align to TRBD2. Germline lookup yields CDR1 SGHTA and CDR2 FQGTGA. Trimming took 3 bases from V and 5 from J; bases not matched to a gene: 8. The CDR3 length is 15 residues. The DNA for the CDR3 is TGTGCCAGCAGCTTGGTAGGCGGGGGGAAGGAGACCCAGTACTTC. This sequence encodes CASSLVGGGKETQYF.

The J gene is TRBJ1-1, the V gene TRBV4-3; a weak D match, TRBD1 (5 bases). There are 15 residues in the CDR3. V gave up 0 bases and J gave up 10 bases, with 18 bases separating them. Germline-derived CDR1 and CDR2 are LGHNA and YSLEER. CDR3 DNA: TGCGCCAGCAGCCAAGAAGAGGGGTCGGCGGACCCAGCTTTCTTT. Protein sequence: CASSQEEGSADPAFF.

A few counts support this clonotype. This chain connects TRBV5-1 to TRBJ1-6; D remains unclear. V was clipped by 2 bases and J by 0 bases, with 12 bases between them. Germline CDR1 is SGHRS and CDR2 is YFSETQ. The CDR3 is 17 amino acids. The CDR3 here is CASSFDLLSSYNSPLHF. As DNA, the CDR3 is TGCGCCAGCAGCTTTGACCTTTTAAGCTCCTATAATTCACCCCTCCACTTT.

This chain uses TRBV2 with TRBJ1-2; 7 bases line up with TRBD1. The germline V gene has CDR1 SNHLY and CDR2 FYNNEI. Trimming cost V 1 base and J 4 bases; bases outside gene matches: 6. This CDR3 spans 15 amino acids. In nucleotides, the CDR3 is TGTGCCAGCAGTGAAGGGGCAGGGGGAGTCTATGGCTACACCTTC. Protein: CASSEGAGGVYGYTF.

This clonotype occurred a few times. V gene TRBV11-2 combines with J gene TRBJ2-7; 7 nucleotides align to TRBD1. Germline CDR1 and CDR2: SGHAT and FQNNGV. J was trimmed by 3 bases and V by 3 bases; bases with no gene match: 2. The CDR3 contains 13 residues. CDR3 DNA sequence: TGTGCCAGCAGCTTGGGACAGCACTACGAGCAGTACGTC. Protein sequence: CASSLGQHYEQYV.

CDR3 in DNA: TGTGCCAGTAGTTCGGGACGGCCAGTTAACTATGGCTACACCTTC. Encoded protein: CASSSGRPVNYGYTF. J is TRBJ1-2 and V is TRBV19, with D possibly matching TRBD1 (5 bases). Germline lookup yields CDR1 LNHDA and CDR2 SQIVND (reference sequence). This CDR3 has 15 residues. Trimming removed 5 bases at V and 1 base at J, with 14 bases between.

The chain uses TRBV29-1 and TRBJ2-5; either TRBD1 or TRBD2 may supply D (5 bases each). Deletions cut 1 base from V and 4 bases from J, with 10 bases between. The CDR3 sequence is 13 residues long. CDR1 and CDR2 from the germline V gene are SQVTM and ANQGSEA. The CDR3 is CSVEAGARETQYF. CDR3 coding DNA: TGCAGCGTTGAAGCCGGGGCCCGAGAGACCCAGTACTTC. The full variable domain, rest sourced from reference TRBV29-1 and TRBJ2-5, is SAVISQKPSRDICQRGTSLTIQCQVDSQVTMMFWYRQQPGQSLTLIATANQGSEATYESGFVIDKFPISRPNLTFSTLTVSNMSPEDSSIYLCSVEAGARETQYFGPGTRLLVL.

J is TRBJ2-7 and V is TRBV12-3 or TRBV12-4; possible D gene TRBD2, 5 bases. The CDR3 is made up of 12 amino acids. Trimming shortened V by 6 bases and J by 4 bases, and 10 bases separated the two germline ends. This CDR3 is CASSSRGYEQYF. CDR3 sequence (DNA): TGTGCCAGCAGCTCCCGGGGATACGAGCAGTACTTC.

At least ten counts were recorded for this clonotype. J is TRBJ2-5 and V is TRBV4-1; possible D gene TRBD2, 6 bases. V lost 4 bases and J lost 4, with 16 bases in between. The CDR3 has 15 residues. Germline lookup yields CDR1 MGHRA and CDR2 YSYEKL. The CDR3 region is CASSPLGGSLETQYF. In nucleotides, the CDR3 is TGCGCCAGCAGCCCTTTGGGGGGTAGCCTAGAGACCCAGTACTTC.

The genes are TRBV20-1 and TRBJ2-5, with TRBD2 matching over 8 bases. Germline lookup yields CDR1 DFQATT and CDR2 SNEGSKA (reference sequence). This CDR3 region has 16 residues. With V trimmed by 0 bases and J by 8 bases, 14 bases remained unmatched. CDR3 nucleotide sequence: TGCAGTGCTAGAGATCTCTCAGCGGGGGAGGGAGGAACCCAGTACTTC. Translating it yields CSARDLSAGEGGTQYF.

This clonotype was seen many times. The chain combines TRBV23-1 with TRBJ1-5; D call uncertain. TRBV23-1 is an ORF, with its function uncertain. This CDR3 has 16 residues. Trimming pared 3 bases from V and 2 bases from J, leaving 14 bases between. The CDR3 protein is CASSHLDRRGNQPQHF. The CDR3 bases are TGCGCCAGCAGTCACCTGGACCGGAGGGGCAATCAGCCCCAGCATTTT.

There are a few counts of this clonotype. V gene TRBV4-1 combines with J gene TRBJ2-3; weak D call: TRBD2 (6 bases). Germline CDR1 is MGHRA and CDR2 is YSYEKL. The CDR3 covers 16 residues. V lost 2 bases to trimming and J lost 4 bases, with 16 bases between them. The CDR3 reads CASSQIGGFEADTQYF. CDR3 DNA: TGCGCCAGCAGCCAAATTGGGGGGTTTGAGGCAGATACGCAGTATTTT.